Detailed here is one TCR beta chain. This record comes from a study of blood T cell repertoires in COVID-19. Study summary: Acute-phase and convalescent COVID-19 samples originated in the United States, Italy and Spain.

Measured with immunoSEQ multiplex PCR; TCRdb has only the in-frame clones, and not every one. The sample has some 30,000 clones, almost 85% seen once. The clonotype comes from an elderly man with active COVID-19. Sequencing input: peripheral blood.

CDR3 sequence reads: CASRRQDNTGELFF. The CDR3 DNA follows: TGTGCCAGCAGGAGACAGGACAACACCGGGGAGCTGTTTTTT. The V gene is TRBV6-5, the J gene TRBJ2-2; perhaps TRBD1 as D (6 bases). The CDR3 extends over 14 amino acids. V was shortened by 6 bases and J by 2 bases, with 10 bases between the two germline ends. The V gene's germline CDR1 is MNHEY and CDR2 SVGAGI.